This T cell receptor (beta chain) originates from a study of Graves' ophthalmopathy and Graves' hyperthyroidism listed by TCRdb under 2018. For context, the study as a whole: Hyperthyroidism was considered stable if no progression to ophthalmopathy occurred within 18 months of follow-up. In over 5 hyperthyroidism patients, the T-cell repertoire of thyroid tissue was compared with the T-cell repertoire of blood. A discovery set of 90 to 100 patients (43 ophthalmopathy, around 57 stable hyperthyroidism) was enrolled to explore V-J signatures distinguishing ophthalmopathy from hyperthyroidism. In total, approximately 130 blood samples were TCR-sequenced: fewer than 50 ophthalmopathy, under 85 hyperthyroidism and roughly 17 hyperthyroidism-to-ophthalmopathy patients. For independent validation, a separate cohort was made up of approximately 19 hyperthyroidism patients plus 17 patients who later progressed from hyperthyroidism to ophthalmopathy. To tell Graves' ophthalmopathy apart from Graves' hyperthyroidism, and to predict which patients would progress to ophthalmopathy, the study relied on TCR beta repertoire signatures. Following sample collection, hyperthyroidism patients were given methimazole at a starting dose of 30 mg daily, and ophthalmopathy patients were given high-dose intravenous methylprednisolone.

This clonotype was counted ten times or more. Its antigen remains undetermined. There are no base qualities to consult, and no much larger clone falls within one base. For repertoire sequencing, TCR beta CDR3 regions were amplified from RNA transcripts. The first round of RT-PCR was done with HTBI primers and the Qiagen OneStep RT-PCR kit, and was followed by a second round of multiplex PCR, then size selection and purification. Sequencing of the libraries was carried out on an Illumina HiSeq2000 in paired-end mode with 100 bp reads. In the authors' own workflow: SOAPnuke was used for read processing, and reads with adapters, uncalled bases, a mean Phred below 15, or no exact constant-primer or identifier match were discarded. High-quality paired reads were merged with COPE v1.2.5. Clonotypes were defined as unique nucleotide sequences and were aligned to IMGT TRB V, D and J references using MiTCR v1.1. The analysis was limited to V-J combinations with a frequency above 0.0001, which together covered 99.2% of repertoires. A TCR clonal expansion and chaos score per V-J combination was defined as the ratio of F50 clonal expansion to chaos observed in the TCRdist matrix. Welch's t-statistics and random forest were used to reduce the features to 10 to 15 V-J combinations, which were then used as input to a naive Bayes classifier. The similarity between thyroid and blood repertoires was quantified using the Morisita-Horn index. The public reads were reanalyzed by TCRdb: fastp trimming at Q25, MiXCR alignment, in-frame beta chains only. Rows merge per CDR3 protein into single entries with the most common DNA and genes. These V and J calls rely on TCRdb rather than the paper's analysis. This sample is represented by 580,000 or so distinct CDR3 sequences; less than 45% of them were singletons. Together, the top ten hold over 3.5% of the sample.

What the study reported, not specific to this receptor: Sample size was not predetermined statistically, and investigators were not blinded to group allocation. In cross-validation, the 13-signature model distinguished ophthalmopathy from stable hyperthyroidism with 85% to 90% sensitivity and roughly 81% specificity, and in the test set the corresponding values were about 80% and 75%. Most of the expanded thyroid clonotypes with a frequency above 0.001 were also detected in blood, and it was suggested that the thyroid immune response may be reflected by blood repertoires. In validation, the model predicted ophthalmopathy progression with 55% to 71% sensitivity and about 73% specificity; roughly 12 predicted patients were CT-confirmed with GO in a median of approximately six months.

Patients with hyperthyroidism were aged 18 to 65 years, had been newly diagnosed, and had a disease duration of less than 2 months. Patients with other autoimmune diseases, uncontrolled infections, pregnancy or lactation were excluded from the study. Diagnosis was based on clinical symptoms, serum thyroxine, TRAb, thyroid ultrasound and orbital computed tomography. Total RNA was extracted with Trizol reagent and quality-checked on an Agilent 2100 Bioanalyzer. Specimen: peripheral blood or thyroid tissue (not recorded which). This clonotype was sampled from an adult man with Graves' hyperthyroidism.

CDR3 sequence: CSARDLAEAFF. The sequenced DNA is TGCAGTGCTAGAGATTTGGCTGAAGCTTTCTTT. This chain joins TRBV20-1 to TRBJ1-1, with an unclear D gene assignment. Reading from cysteine to phenylalanine, the CDR3 counts 11 amino acids. Only CDR3 DNA is held: 33 bases, read in frame from base 1. V lost 0 bases and J lost 6 bases; the stretch between them is 5 bases long. From a lookup of the germline V gene (reference sequence), CDR1 and CDR2 are DFQATT and SNEGSKA.